The 13 T cell receptor beta chains given below trace back to one sample, sequenced in a study of T cell repertoires in cytomegalovirus infection. A single record per CDR3 protein comes from TCRdb applying MiXCR to the reads. The table lists around 250,000 distinct CDR3 sequences, approximately 15% of them singletons. Sequences were obtained from CD8+ T cells from PBMCs. Every receptor here comes from a human donor in good health (CMV status not recorded). Some clones in this sample may be carry-over from other donors' samples.

This clonotype has at least ten counts. The chain is built from TRBV7-2 and TRBJ2-4, with 15 bases fitting TRBD2. CDR3 length: 16 amino acids. CDR1 and CDR2 (germline): SGHTA, FQGNSA. V lost 3 bases, J lost 4 bases, and 1 base stayed unmatched. The CDR3 protein is CASSLGLAGGKNIQYF. DNA for the CDR3: TGTGCCAGCAGCTTGGGACTAGCGGGGGGTAAAAACATTCAGTACTTC.

This clonotype was detected many times. The chain joins TRBV6-2 or TRBV6-3 to TRBJ2-1, with a tentative D call TRBD2 (6 bases). From germline, CDR1 is MNHEY and CDR2 SVGEGT. The CDR3 runs 19 residues. Deletions cut 0 bases from V and 9 bases from J, with 27 bases between. The CDR3 bases are TGTGCCAGCAGTTACTCGACCCTTGTTGCAGGGACTGTGGGCGGTGAGCAGTTCTTC. This codes for CASSYSTLVAGTVGGEQFF.

This clonotype occurred many times. This chain uses TRBV7-2 with TRBJ2-3; D may be TRBD2 (6 bases). The CDR3 contains 15 residues. Between the trimmed V and J ends, which lost 1 base and 6 bases, there was a span of 14 bases. CDR1 and CDR2 (germline): SGHTA, FQGNSA. DNA for the CDR3: TGTGCCAGCAGCTTAGAGGGGACTCTAGGCGATACGCAGTATTTT. Amino acid sequence: CASSLEGTLGDTQYF.

In this sample, this clonotype turned up many times. The V call is TRBV29-1, the J call TRBJ1-1, with D maybe TRBD1 (6 bases). The CDR3 runs to 12 residues. The germline CDR1 and CDR2 sequences are SQVTM and ANQGSEA. Trimming pared 7 bases from V and 1 base from J, leaving 10 bases between. CDR3 coding DNA: TGCAGCGGACACAGGGAGAACACTGAAGCTTTCTTT. Its protein product is CSGHRENTEAFF.

This clonotype was counted a few times. This chain uses TRBV20-1 with TRBJ2-1, with no clear D. CDR1 DFQATT and CDR2 SNEGSKA come from the germline V gene (reference sequence). The V gene lost 3 bases and the J gene lost 0 bases, with 6 bases spanning the gap. The CDR3 is 13 amino acids. The DNA for the CDR3 is TGCAGTGCTAGTCTGAGCTCCTACAATGAGCAGTTCTTC. It encodes CSASLSSYNEQFF.

The chain couples TRBV29-1 to TRBJ2-1; 7 positions agree with TRBD2. This CDR3 is built from 15 residues. The V gene's germline CDR1 is SQVTM and CDR2 ANQGSEA. V dropped 6 bases and J dropped 3; count of bases not matched to a gene: 11. The CDR3 reads CSVPRGELNYNEQFF. In DNA form, the CDR3 reads TGCAGCGTCCCCCGGGGGGAGTTGAACTACAATGAGCAGTTCTTC.

This clonotype was observed many times. V usage is TRBV7-2 and J usage is TRBJ1-5, with D unresolved. Trimming removed 5 bases at V and 3 bases at J, with 11 bases between. Germline CDR1 is SGHTA and CDR2 is FQGNSA. This CDR3 contains 14 residues. The CDR3 coding sequence is TGTGCCAGCAGCCCGGACCGATTCAATCAGCCCCAGCATTTT. As protein: CASSPDRFNQPQHF.

This clonotype occurred many times. The chain employs TRBV7-2 and TRBJ1-2; TRBD1 is a possible D gene (5 bases). The V end was cut by 3 bases, the J end by 5 bases, with 10 bases between. The CDR3 totals 13 residues. From germline, CDR1 is SGHTA and CDR2 FQGNSA. The CDR3 coding sequence is TGTGCCAGCAGCTTCGGGGCTTGGTATGGCTACACCTTC. Residues: CASSFGAWYGYTF.

The chain links TRBV20-1 to TRBJ1-3; perhaps TRBD1 as D (6 bases). Trimming stripped 5 bases from V and 6 bases from J, with 29 bases between. This CDR3 is built from 18 residues. Germline CDR1 DFQATT, CDR2 SNEGSKA (reference sequence). CDR3 in amino acids: CSAERAYSRGIGENTIYF. The CDR3 region has the DNA TGCAGTGCTGAAAGGGCCTACTCGAGGGGGATTGGAGAAAACACCATATATTTT.

This clonotype was counted ten times or more. The chain couples TRBV7-8 to TRBJ1-2, with 9 nucleotides matching TRBD1. The CDR3 runs to 15 residues. CDR1 and CDR2 (germline): SGHVS, FQNEAQ. Trimming removed 2 bases from V and 2 bases from J; junction bases left unmatched: 3. DNA for the CDR3: TGTGCCAGCAGCTTAATACAGGGGGCGAACTATGGCTACACCTTC. It translates to CASSLIQGANYGYTF. The full variable domain, with the rest looked up from reference TRBV7-8 and TRBJ1-2, is GAGVSQSPRYKVAKRGQDVALRCDPISGHVSLFWYQQALGQGPEFLTYFQNEAQLDKSGLPSDRFFAERPEGSVSTLKIQRTQQEDSAVYLCASSLIQGANYGYTFGSGTRLTVV.

This clonotype has at least ten counts. The rearrangement joins TRBV12-3 or TRBV12-4 to TRBJ2-2; tentative D call: TRBD2 (6 bases). The CDR3 is 15 residues long. V dropped 10 bases and J dropped 0 bases, with 15 bases sitting between them. In nucleotides, the CDR3 is TGTGCCACCACCCTGGAGGGTTCGAACACCGGGGAGCTGTTTTTT. Protein product: CATTLEGSNTGELFF.

Ten or more counts support this clonotype. The chain joins TRBV4-1 to TRBJ2-7, with D tentatively TRBD1 (5 bases). Per germline, CDR1 MGHRA and CDR2 YSYEKL. V was trimmed by 4 bases and J by 4 bases, leaving 11 bases between them. This CDR3 is 13 amino acids long. CDR3 sequence (DNA): TGCGCCAGCAGCCGCGCTGACAGTTACGAGCAGTACTTC. This encodes CASSRADSYEQYF.

The table lists this clonotype with many counts. This rearrangement joins TRBV7-6 to TRBJ2-1; TRBD1 agrees at 9 bases. Germline values: CDR1 SGHVS, CDR2 FNYEAQ. V shed 6 bases, J shed 9 bases, and the junction held 9 bases outside the gene matches. The CDR3 contains 14 residues. CDR3 DNA sequence: TGTGCCAGCAGTCAAACCGGGACAGGGTCTGAGCAGTTCTTC. Protein sequence: CASSQTGTGSEQFF. Using reference TRBV7-6 and TRBJ2-1 for the parts outside the CDR3, the full variable domain is GAGVSQSPRYKVTKRGQDVALRCDPISGHVSLYWYRQALGQGPEFLTYFNYEAQQDKSGLPNDRFSAERPEGSISTLTIQRTEQRDSAMYRCASSQTGTGSEQFFGPGTRLTVL.